These 31 T cell receptor beta chains originate from one sample sequenced in a study of shared clonotypes between healthy human individuals. Using immunoSEQ multiplex PCR, the repertoire was profiled, and TCRdb retains in-frame clones only, with some absent. The sample yields about 380,000 clones, about 96% seen once. Sequencing was done on a sample of memory CD8+ T cells sorted from blood. As for subset: CD45RO+ cells pooled with CCR7-negative TemRA cells. The receptors were gathered from a man in his thirties or forties in good health.

The chain carries TRBV30 and TRBJ1-2, with D perhaps matching TRBD1 (6 bases). The CDR3 has 15 residues. CDR1 is GTSNPN, CDR2 SVGIG, per germline (reference sequence). Trimming stripped 1 base from V and 4 bases from J, with 16 bases between. The CDR3 spells CAWSGRGSGSYGYTF. For the CDR3, the DNA is TGTGCCTGGAGTGGCAGGGGATCCGGCAGCTATGGCTACACCTTC. The full variable domain, with the rest looked up from reference TRBV30 and TRBJ1-2, is SQTIHQWPATLVQPVGSPLSLECTVEGTSNPNLYWYRQAAGRGLQLLFYSVGIGQISSEVPQNLSASRPQDRQFILSSKKLLLSDSGFYLCAWSGRGSGSYGYTFGSGTRLTVV.

This chain uses TRBV10-3 with TRBJ2-5; D may correspond to TRBD1 or TRBD2 (5 bases each). Germline V gene lookup returns CDR1 ENHRY and CDR2 SYGVKD. Trimming shortened V by 0 bases and J by 8 bases, and 13 bases separated the two germline ends. CDR3 length: 14 residues. CDR3 DNA sequence: TGTGCCATCAGTGAGTCGGGGACGGATTCAACCCAGTACTTC. Translation gives CAISESGTDSTQYF.

The chain joins TRBV6-1 to TRBJ2-7; perhaps TRBD2 as D (5 bases). Between the trimmed V and J ends, which lost 3 bases and 3 bases, there was a span of 12 bases. There are 14 residues in the CDR3. Germline CDR1 is MNHNS and CDR2 is SASEGT. CDR3 in DNA: TGTGCCAGCAGTGATTTGGAGGATCTCTACGAGCAGTACTTC. Protein: CASSDLEDLYEQYF.

V gene TRBV2 combines with J gene TRBJ1-5; no definite D call. V lost 6 bases, J lost 3 bases, and 15 bases lay in between. The CDR3 contains 15 residues. Per the germline V gene, CDR1 is SNHLY and CDR2 is FYNNEI. CDR3 coding DNA: TGTGCCAGCAGGACCCAGGAGGTTCCCAATCAGCCCCAGCATTTT. It codes for CASRTQEVPNQPQHF. Variable domain in full (rest from reference TRBV2 and TRBJ1-5): EPEVTQTPSHQVTQMGQEVILRCVPISNHLYFYWYRQILGQKVEFLVSFYNNEISEKSEIFDDQFSVERPDGSNFTLKIRSTKLEDSAMYFCASRTQEVPNQPQHFGDGTRLSIL.

The chain employs TRBV5-1 and TRBJ2-7, with a tentative D call TRBD2 (6 bases). V gave up 2 bases and J gave up 7 bases, with 13 bases separating them. The CDR3 runs to 13 residues. Germline V gene sequence: CDR1 SGHRS, CDR2 YFSETQ. The CDR3 DNA sequence: TGCGCCAGCAGCTTTAGTGGGACTCGGGAGCAGTACTTC. Protein sequence: CASSFSGTREQYF.

The rearrangement uses TRBV7-7 and TRBJ2-3, with 10 bases aligning to TRBD2. This CDR3 region has 15 residues. Germline V gene sequence: CDR1 SSHAT, CDR2 FNYEAQ (reference sequence). The CDR3 bases are TGTGCTAGCTCAGCGGGAGGGAGTAGCACAGATACGCAGTATTTT. Its protein is CASSAGGSSTDTQYF.

This chain joins TRBV28 and TRBJ2-7; D is unclear. Per the germline V gene, CDR1 is MDHEN and CDR2 is SYDVKM. Trimming pared 11 bases from V and 1 base from J, leaving 21 bases between. This CDR3 has 15 amino acids. The CDR3 coding sequence is TGTGCCGCATCGGGTTACAGCCTTAAATCCTACGAGCAGTACTTC. Protein product: CAASGYSLKSYEQYF.

This clone was seen just once. The chain links TRBV28 to TRBJ1-2; TRBD1 might be the D (5 bases). Trimming removed 6 bases at V and 4 bases at J, with 15 bases between. CDR1 and CDR2 from the germline V gene are MDHEN and SYDVKM. This CDR3 has 14 residues. CDR3 amino acids: CASRRGGVIYGYTF. Written as DNA, the CDR3 is TGTGCCAGCAGAAGGGGTGGGGTAATCTATGGCTACACCTTC.

The rearrangement links TRBV28 to TRBJ2-3, with unresolved D. This CDR3 has 12 amino acids. V lost 7 bases and J lost 10, with 15 bases in between. Germline CDR1 is MDHEN and CDR2 is SYDVKM. CDR3 region: CASTGVWWSQYF. The CDR3 region has the DNA TGTGCCAGCACCGGAGTATGGTGGTCGCAGTATTTT.

The chain recombines TRBV6-1 with TRBJ2-2, with 14 bases fitting TRBD2. The CDR3 covers 16 residues. Germline V gene lookup returns CDR1 MNHNS and CDR2 SASEGT. J lost 7 bases, V lost 3 bases, and 4 bases had no gene match. CDR3 amino acids: CASSEGLAGVVGELFF. CDR3 nucleotide sequence: TGTGCCAGCAGTGAGGGACTAGCGGGAGTCGTCGGGGAGCTGTTTTTT.

The rearrangement uses TRBV27 and TRBJ2-7; TRBD1 matches at 7 bases. The trim removed 6 bases at V and 6 bases at J, leaving 11 bases unmatched. The CDR3 is made up of 14 amino acids. Germline CDR1 is MNHEY and CDR2 is SMNVEV (reference sequence). The CDR3 DNA reads TGTGCCAGCAGCTTCGGACAGGCGATTGGCGAGCAGTACTTC. It encodes CASSFGQAIGEQYF.

The J gene is TRBJ1-1, the V gene TRBV7-9, with 7 positions matching TRBD1. This CDR3 has 14 amino acids. V shed 2 bases and J 6 bases; nucleotides not matched to a gene: 6. Germline assignment: CDR1 SEHNR and CDR2 FQNEAQ (reference sequence). CDR3 coding DNA: TGTGCCAGCAGCTTATTGGGACAGAGGGCTGAAGCTTTCTTT. As protein: CASSLLGQRAEAFF.

The chain has TRBV6-5 and TRBJ2-7; 9 bases match TRBD2. The junction had 3 bases not matched to a gene; V was cut back by 6 bases and J by 0 bases. CDR1 and CDR2 from the germline V gene are MNHEY and SVGAGI. CDR3 length equals 14 residues. The CDR3 spells CASRRSGSSYEQYF. The CDR3 DNA sequence: TGTGCCAGCAGACGTAGCGGGAGCTCCTACGAGCAGTACTTC.

Comments on this clone: Different DNA sequences within this sample yield the same CDR3. The chain uses TRBV27 and TRBJ1-5, with D hard to call. The V end was cut by 2 bases, the J end by 2 bases, with 4 bases between. The germline gives CDR1 MNHEY, CDR2 SMNVEV (reference sequence). The CDR3 runs 13 residues. In DNA form, the CDR3 reads TGTGCCAGCAGTTTAAGGGGCAATCAGCCCCAGCATTTT. Translating gives CASSLRGNQPQHF.

This clone occurred once. The chain has TRBV5-8 and TRBJ1-1, with a weak D call TRBD1 (6 bases). The CDR3 consists of 13 residues. Germline V gene lookup returns CDR1 SGHTS and CDR2 YDEGEE. Trimming cost V 5 bases and J 4 bases, with 12 bases left between them. The CDR3 sequence: CASRYRVFTEAFF. As DNA, the CDR3 is TGTGCCAGCAGGTACAGGGTTTTCACTGAAGCTTTCTTT.

This clone was detected only once. V gene TRBV7-6 combines with J gene TRBJ2-2, with 7 bases identical to TRBD1. The CDR3 loop spans 19 amino acids. CDR1 is SGHVS, CDR2 FNYEAQ, per germline. Trimming cost V 2 bases and J 0 bases; bases outside gene matches: 12. CDR3 in amino acids: CASSLMAGGPFANTGELFF. The CDR3 nucleotides are TGTGCCAGCAGCTTAATGGCAGGGGGTCCATTCGCGAACACCGGGGAGCTGTTTTTT.

The genes are TRBV19 and TRBJ2-2; D is undetermined. V lost 10 bases, J lost 0 bases, and 12 bases lay in between. CDR1 and CDR2 (germline): LNHDA, SQIVND (reference sequence). There are 14 residues in the CDR3. The CDR3 DNA follows: TGTGCCACCTCAAGCGTTTCGAACACCGGGGAGCTGTTTTTT. This translates into CATSSVSNTGELFF.

V and J are TRBV6-1 and TRBJ2-3; 8 bases fit TRBD2. Germline V CDR1 and CDR2: MNHNS, SASEGT. CDR3 length equals 15 residues. V dropped 6 bases and J dropped 2; count of bases not matched to a gene: 7. CDR3 residues: CASSLREAITDTQYF. The CDR3 DNA follows: TGTGCCAGCAGCCTGCGGGAGGCCATCACAGATACGCAGTATTTT.

The chain recombines TRBV5-4 with TRBJ2-5; the match to TRBD1 covers 7 bases. CDR1 is SGHNT and CDR2 is YYREEE in the germline V gene (reference sequence). The CDR3 loop spans 14 amino acids. The V gene end was trimmed by 4 bases and the J gene end by 4 bases; junction bases not matched to a gene: 7. The CDR3 region is CASSETGLGETQYF. CDR3 nucleotides: TGTGCCAGCAGCGAGACAGGGTTGGGAGAGACCCAGTACTTC.

The chain carries TRBV6-1 and TRBJ1-2, with D unclear. With 4 bases removed from V and 3 bases from J, the gap between germline ends came to 12 bases. Germline CDR1 reads MNHNS; CDR2 reads SASEGT. The CDR3 sequence is 14 residues long. CDR3 bases: TGTGCCAGCAGTGTTAGCGGGAAGGACTATGGCTACACCTTC. Protein product: CASSVSGKDYGYTF.

The chain couples TRBV11-3 to TRBJ2-1; TRBD2 aligns across 8 bases. V lost 5 bases to trimming and J lost 6 bases; unmatched junction nucleotides: 6. The CDR3 spans 14 residues. Germline V gives CDR1 SGHNT, CDR2 YENEEA. The CDR3 DNA sequence: TGTGCCAGCAGCCCCGGACTAGCAGGCAATGAGCAGTTCTTC. This translates into CASSPGLAGNEQFF. The whole variable domain, filled in from reference TRBV11-3 and TRBJ2-1, reads EAGVVQSPRYKIIEKKQPVAFWCNPISGHNTLYWYLQNLGQGPELLIRYENEEAVDDSQLPKDRFSAERLKGVDSTLKIQPAELGDSAVYLCASSPGLAGNEQFFGPGTRLTVL.

The chain uses TRBV5-1 and TRBJ2-3; no firm D call. The germline gives CDR1 SGHRS, CDR2 YFSETQ. The ends were cut back, 0 bases at V and 7 bases at J, with 15 bases in the middle. This CDR3 region has 15 residues. Here the CDR3 DNA reads TGCGCCAGCAGCTTGGGTCCCTACCTAGGGAATACGCAGTATTTT. This sequence encodes CASSLGPYLGNTQYF.

The V and J genes are TRBV15 and TRBJ1-5, with D possibly being TRBD1 (6 bases). Germline loops: CDR1 LNHNV, CDR2 YYDKDF (reference sequence). The CDR3 has 16 residues. V gave up 4 bases and J gave up 0 bases, with 13 bases separating them. The CDR3 reads CATSTPGHLSNQPQHF. For the CDR3, the DNA is TGTGCCACCAGCACTCCGGGACACCTTAGCAATCAGCCCCAGCATTTT.

This chain uses TRBV5-1 with TRBJ2-5, with 10 nucleotides matching TRBD1. Germline V CDR1 and CDR2: SGHRS, YFSETQ. Germline trimming cut 4 bases from V and 5 bases from J; bases unmatched to any gene: 5. This CDR3 is built from 14 residues. CDR3 coding DNA: TGCGCCAGCAGCCCGGACAGGGGGAGGGAGACCCAGTACTTC. Translating it yields CASSPDRGRETQYF.

This chain links TRBV5-6 with TRBJ2-4, with 9 bases identical to TRBD1. This CDR3 has 15 residues. Germline loops: CDR1 SGHDT, CDR2 YYEEEE. The V gene end was trimmed by 3 bases and the J gene end by 4 bases; junction bases not matched to a gene: 5. The CDR3 sequence is CASSYPGTGKNIQYF. CDR3 bases: TGTGCCAGCAGCTACCCCGGGACAGGGAAAAACATTCAGTACTTC.

This sequence joins TRBV11-2 and TRBJ1-4, with D unclear. Between the trimmed V and J ends, which lost 1 base and 0 bases, there was a span of 9 bases. This CDR3 region has 16 residues. The germline V gene has CDR1 SGHAT and CDR2 FQNNGV. DNA of the CDR3: TGTGCCAGCAGCTTAGCTCGAGCAGCAACTAATGAAAAACTGTTTTTT. Amino acids: CASSLARAATNEKLFF.

This clone was counted a single time. The same CDR3 is also encoded by other DNA sequences in this sample. This chain links TRBV28 with TRBJ2-5; D is undetermined. The CDR3 is 11 amino acids. Trimming stripped 4 bases from V and 5 bases from J, with 5 bases between. The germline V gene has CDR1 MDHEN and CDR2 SYDVKM. The CDR3: CASSSGETQYF. The CDR3 nucleotides are TGTGCCAGCAGTTCCGGTGAGACCCAGTACTTC.

This clone came up once. The genes are TRBV10-3 and TRBJ2-1, with D tentatively TRBD1 or TRBD2 (5 bases each). The CDR3 consists of 13 residues. Germline CDR1 ENHRY, CDR2 SYGVKD. Trimming left V 6 bases short and J 6 bases short, with 12 bases between. The CDR3 DNA reads as TGTGCCATCAGGGACCGGGGCCTCAATGAGCAGTTCTTC. Translating it yields CAIRDRGLNEQFF.

The CDR3: CASSYRHRVAYGYTF. CDR3 DNA: TGTGCCAGCAGTTATCGGCACAGGGTAGCCTATGGCTACACCTTC. The rearrangement uses TRBV6-5 and TRBJ1-2; D perhaps matches TRBD1 (6 bases). The CDR3 contains 15 residues. The germline V gene encodes CDR1 MNHEY and CDR2 SVGAGI. The V and J ends lost 3 bases and 4 bases respectively, with 15 bases between them.

The V call is TRBV10-3, the J call TRBJ1-6; 8 bases agree with TRBD1. V lost 4 bases and J lost 6; bases outside the gene matches: 2. The CDR3 sequence is 14 residues long. Germline V lookup: CDR1 ENHRY, CDR2 SYGVKD. This CDR3 is CAISGTGSNSPLHF. In nucleotides, the CDR3 is TGTGCCATCAGTGGGACAGGGTCTAATTCACCCCTCCACTTT.

The chain combines TRBV6-1 with TRBJ1-2; D uncertain. Germline V gene lookup returns CDR1 MNHNS and CDR2 SASEGT. Trimming took 6 bases from V and 1 from J, leaving 9 bases between them. CDR3 size: 13 residues. CDR3 nucleotides: TGTGCCAGCAGCGTCTATGTTAACTATGGCTACACCTTC. Protein product: CASSVYVNYGYTF.